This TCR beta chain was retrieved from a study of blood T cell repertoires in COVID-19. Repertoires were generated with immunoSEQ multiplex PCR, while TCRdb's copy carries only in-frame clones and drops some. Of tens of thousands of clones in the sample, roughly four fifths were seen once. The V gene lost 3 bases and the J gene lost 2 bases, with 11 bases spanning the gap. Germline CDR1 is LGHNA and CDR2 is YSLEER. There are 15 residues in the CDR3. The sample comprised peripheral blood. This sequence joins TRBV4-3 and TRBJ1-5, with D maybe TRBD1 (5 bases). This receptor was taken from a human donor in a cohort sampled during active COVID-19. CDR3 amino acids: CASSQRAGGNQPQHF. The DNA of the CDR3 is TGCGCCAGCAGCCAGCGGGCGGGGGGCAATCAGCCCCAGCATTTT.